Sequencing of this T cell receptor beta chain was carried out in a study of identical twins. This clonotype was detected many times. V lost 6 bases, J lost 1 base, and 9 bases stayed unmatched. The germline V gene has CDR1 MNHEY and CDR2 SMNVEV (reference sequence). The CDR3 has 16 residues. Addition of a universal primer site occurred through template switching, and cDNA carried unique molecular identifiers. One entry per CDR3 protein results from TCRdb running MiXCR on the 5' RACE reads. Here the sample spans fewer than 900,000 distinct CDR3 sequences, roughly 20% being singletons. The sample also formed part of further work on T cells expressing NK-cell markers. As that report states: The CD3+CD56-NKG2C+ fraction was also led by these clonotypes in a few donors.

The chain recombines TRBV27 with TRBJ1-1; TRBD1 agrees at 9 bases. The origin of this receptor is a woman between 18 and 29 years old in good health. Specimen: PBMCs. DNA of the CDR3: TGTGCCAGCAGAAACCCCCCGGGACAGGGGAACACTGAAGCTTTCTTT. Translating it yields CASRNPPGQGNTEAFF.